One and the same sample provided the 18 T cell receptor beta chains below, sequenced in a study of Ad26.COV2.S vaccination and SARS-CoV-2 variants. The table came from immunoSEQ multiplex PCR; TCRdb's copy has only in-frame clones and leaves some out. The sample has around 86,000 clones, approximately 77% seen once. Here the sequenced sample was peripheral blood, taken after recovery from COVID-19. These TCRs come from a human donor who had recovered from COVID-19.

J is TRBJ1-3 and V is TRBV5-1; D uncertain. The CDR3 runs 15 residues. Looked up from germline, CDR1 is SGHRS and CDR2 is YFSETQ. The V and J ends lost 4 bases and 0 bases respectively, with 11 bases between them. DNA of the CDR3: TGCGCCAGCAGCCAGATCCCGGACTCTGGAAACACCATATATTTT. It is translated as CASSQIPDSGNTIYF.

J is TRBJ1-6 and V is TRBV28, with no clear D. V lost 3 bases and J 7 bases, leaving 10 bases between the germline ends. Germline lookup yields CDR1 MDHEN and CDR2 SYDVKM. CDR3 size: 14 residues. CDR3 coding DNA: TGTGCCAGCAGTTTCGTACCCGCCAATTCACCCCTCCACTTT. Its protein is CASSFVPANSPLHF.

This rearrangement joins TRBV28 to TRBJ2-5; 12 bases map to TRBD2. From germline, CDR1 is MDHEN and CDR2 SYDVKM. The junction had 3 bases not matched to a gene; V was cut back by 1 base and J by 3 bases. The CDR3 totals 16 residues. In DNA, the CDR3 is TGTGCCAGCAGTTTATCGCTAGCGGGAGGGAAAGAGACCCAGTACTTC. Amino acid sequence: CASSLSLAGGKETQYF.

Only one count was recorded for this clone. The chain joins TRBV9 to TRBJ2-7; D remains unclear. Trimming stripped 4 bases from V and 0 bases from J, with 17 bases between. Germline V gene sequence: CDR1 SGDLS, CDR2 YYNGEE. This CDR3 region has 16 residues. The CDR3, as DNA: TGTGCCAGCAGCCCGAACCTCCTAACAGACTCCTACGAGCAGTACTTC. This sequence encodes CASSPNLLTDSYEQYF.

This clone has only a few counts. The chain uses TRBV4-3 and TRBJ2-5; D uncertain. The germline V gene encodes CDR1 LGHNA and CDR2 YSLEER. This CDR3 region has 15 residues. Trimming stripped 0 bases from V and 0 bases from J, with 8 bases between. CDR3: CASSQDISDQETQYF. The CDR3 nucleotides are TGCGCCAGCAGCCAAGATATCAGCGACCAAGAGACCCAGTACTTC.

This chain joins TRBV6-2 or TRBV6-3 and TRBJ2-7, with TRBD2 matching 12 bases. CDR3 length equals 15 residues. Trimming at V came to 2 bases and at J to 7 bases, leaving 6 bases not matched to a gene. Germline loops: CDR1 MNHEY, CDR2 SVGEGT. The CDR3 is CASSYDLAGGREQYF. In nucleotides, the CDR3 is TGTGCCAGCAGTTACGATCTAGCGGGAGGGCGGGAGCAGTACTTC.

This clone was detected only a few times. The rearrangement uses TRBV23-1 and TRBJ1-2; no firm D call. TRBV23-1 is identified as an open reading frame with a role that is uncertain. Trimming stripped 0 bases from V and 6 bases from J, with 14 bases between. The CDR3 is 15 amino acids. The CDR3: CASSQSGIEVHGYTF. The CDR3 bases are TGCGCCAGCAGTCAATCCGGCATCGAGGTCCATGGCTACACCTTC.

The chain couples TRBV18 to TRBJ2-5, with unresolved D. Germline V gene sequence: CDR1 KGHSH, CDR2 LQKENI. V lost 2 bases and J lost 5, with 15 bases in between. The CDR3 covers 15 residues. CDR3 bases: TGTGCCAGCTCACCAGATCGGTTGGGTGCGGAGACCCAGTACTTC. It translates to CASSPDRLGAETQYF.

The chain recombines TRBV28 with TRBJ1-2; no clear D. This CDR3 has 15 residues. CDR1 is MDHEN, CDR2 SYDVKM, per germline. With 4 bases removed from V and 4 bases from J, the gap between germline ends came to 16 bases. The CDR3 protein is CASSSNTLLSYGYTF. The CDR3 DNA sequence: TGTGCCAGCAGTTCCAACACCCTCCTGTCCTATGGCTACACCTTC.

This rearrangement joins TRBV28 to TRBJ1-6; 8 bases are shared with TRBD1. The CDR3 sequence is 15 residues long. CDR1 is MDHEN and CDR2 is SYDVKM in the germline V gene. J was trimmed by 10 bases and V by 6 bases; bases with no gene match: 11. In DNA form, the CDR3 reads TGTGCCAGCAGCTCCGCGACAGGGGAACTCTCACCCCTCCACTTT. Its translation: CASSSATGELSPLHF.

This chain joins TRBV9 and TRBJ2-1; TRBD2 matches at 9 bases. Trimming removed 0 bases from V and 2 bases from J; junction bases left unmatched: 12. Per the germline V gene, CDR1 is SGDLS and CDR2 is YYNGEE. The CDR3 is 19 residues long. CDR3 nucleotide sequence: TGTGCCAGCAGCGTAGGTAGCGGGAGTTTGCCGGCGACCTACAATGAGCAGTTCTTC. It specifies CASSVGSGSLPATYNEQFF.

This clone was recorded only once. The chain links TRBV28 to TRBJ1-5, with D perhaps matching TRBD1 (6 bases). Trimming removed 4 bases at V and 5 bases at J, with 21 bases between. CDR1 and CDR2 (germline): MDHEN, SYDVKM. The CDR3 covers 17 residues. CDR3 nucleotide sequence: TGTGCCAGCAGTTATCACAGGGAGGAAGCCTTAGATCAGCCCCAGCATTTT. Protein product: CASSYHREEALDQPQHF.

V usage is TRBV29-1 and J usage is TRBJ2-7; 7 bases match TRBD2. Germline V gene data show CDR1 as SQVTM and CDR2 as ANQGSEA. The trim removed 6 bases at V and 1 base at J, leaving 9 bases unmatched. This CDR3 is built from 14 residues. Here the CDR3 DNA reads TGCAGCGTGACGGGGGAGGGATCATCCTACGAGCAGTACTTC. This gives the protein CSVTGEGSSYEQYF.

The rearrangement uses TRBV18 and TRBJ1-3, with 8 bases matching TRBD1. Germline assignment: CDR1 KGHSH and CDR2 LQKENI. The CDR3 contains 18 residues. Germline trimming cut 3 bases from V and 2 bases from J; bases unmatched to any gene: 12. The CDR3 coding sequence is TGTGCCAGCTCACCTTACCGGACAGGGTCTTTAACTGGAAACACCATATATTTT. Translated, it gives CASSPYRTGSLTGNTIYF.

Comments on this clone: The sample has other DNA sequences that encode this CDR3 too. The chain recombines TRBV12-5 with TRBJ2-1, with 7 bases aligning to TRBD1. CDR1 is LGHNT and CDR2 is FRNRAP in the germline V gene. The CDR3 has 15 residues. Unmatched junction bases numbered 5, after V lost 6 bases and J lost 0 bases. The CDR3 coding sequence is TGTGCTAGTGGACTGGGACAGAGCTCCTACAATGAGCAGTTCTTC. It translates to CASGLGQSSYNEQFF.

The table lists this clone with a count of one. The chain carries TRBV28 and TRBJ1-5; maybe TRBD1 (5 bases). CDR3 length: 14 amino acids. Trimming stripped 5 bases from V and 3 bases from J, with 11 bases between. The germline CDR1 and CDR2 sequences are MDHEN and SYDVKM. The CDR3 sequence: CASSPTEFNQPQHF. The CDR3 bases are TGTGCCAGCAGTCCGACAGAATTCAATCAGCCCCAGCATTTT.

The chain's CDR3 is CASSLGLAGYEQYF. DNA for the CDR3: TGTGCCAGTAGCTTGGGACTAGCGGGGTACGAGCAGTACTTC. V gene TRBV19 combines with J gene TRBJ2-7, with 13 positions matching TRBD2. Germline CDR1 and CDR2: LNHDA and SQIVND (reference sequence). CDR3 length equals 14 residues. Unmatched junction bases numbered 3, after V lost 6 bases and J lost 4 bases.

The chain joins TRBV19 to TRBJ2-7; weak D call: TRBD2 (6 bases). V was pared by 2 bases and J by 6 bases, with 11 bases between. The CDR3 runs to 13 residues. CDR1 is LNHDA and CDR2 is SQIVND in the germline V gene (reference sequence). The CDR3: CASSINRGGEQYF. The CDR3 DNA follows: TGTGCCAGTAGTATAAATCGGGGAGGCGAGCAGTACTTC.